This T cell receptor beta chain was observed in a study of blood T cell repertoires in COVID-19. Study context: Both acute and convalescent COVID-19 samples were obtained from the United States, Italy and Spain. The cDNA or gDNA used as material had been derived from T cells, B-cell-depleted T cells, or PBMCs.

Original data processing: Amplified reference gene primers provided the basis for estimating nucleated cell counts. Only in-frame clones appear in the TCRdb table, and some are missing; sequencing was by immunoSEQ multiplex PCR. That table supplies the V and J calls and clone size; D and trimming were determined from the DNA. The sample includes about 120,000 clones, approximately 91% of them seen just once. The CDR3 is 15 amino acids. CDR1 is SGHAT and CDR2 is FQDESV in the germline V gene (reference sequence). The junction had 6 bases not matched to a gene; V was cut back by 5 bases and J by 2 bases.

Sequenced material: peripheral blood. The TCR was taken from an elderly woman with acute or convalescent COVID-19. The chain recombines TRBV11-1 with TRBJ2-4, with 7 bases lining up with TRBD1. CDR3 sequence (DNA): TGTGCCAGCAGCCGAGGGGGCGGCACCAAAAACATTCAGTACTTC. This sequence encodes CASSRGGGTKNIQYF.